These T cell receptor beta chains were read from a single sample in a study of blood T cell repertoires in COVID-19. Generated by immunoSEQ multiplex PCR, the TCRdb table keeps only in-frame clones and is missing some. This sample yields roughly 300,000 clones, of which around 84% are seen a single time; less than 11% belongs to the top ten. The source material was PBMCs or T cells enriched from blood (not recorded which). These receptors were collected from a woman under 30 who had recovered from COVID-19. CDR3s include the opening cysteine and the closing phenylalanine or tryptophan. A D gene is named only where the DNA matches it firmly. Size tells how often a clone was seen (once, few, many) or the class of an expanded clone, and some rows leave it out.

TRBV15	.	TRBJ2-7	TRBD1	CATSRGDSNTYEQYF	TGTGCCACCAGCAGAGGGGACAGCAATACCTACGAGCAGTACTTC
TRBV9	.	TRBJ2-2	TRBD1	CASSPGGSGELFF	TGTGCCAGCAGCCCAGGGGGATCCGGGGAGCTGTTTTTT
TRBV6-4	.	TRBJ2-6	.	CASSEGASGANVLTF	TGTGCCAGCAGTGAAGGAGCCTCTGGGGCCAACGTCCTGACTTTC
TRBV5-4	.	TRBJ1-4	.	CASSLGTVREKLFF	TGTGCCAGCAGCTTGGGGACTGTTAGGGAAAAACTGTTTTTT
TRBV3-1/TRBV3-2	.	TRBJ1-2	TRBD1	CASSPRQGQPQGKGYTF	TGTGCCAGCAGCCCTAGACAGGGACAGCCTCAAGGGAAGGGCTACACCTTC
TRBV19	.	TRBJ1-5	.	CASSIENFSGNQPQHF	TGTGCCAGTAGTATAGAGAACTTCTCTGGCAATCAGCCCCAGCATTTT
TRBV5-4	once	TRBJ2-7	.	CASSLGGLYEQYF	TGTGCCAGCAGCCTAGGAGGGCTCTACGAGCAGTACTTC
TRBV10-2	.	TRBJ1-3	.	CASSEMDSIRNTIYF	TGCGCCAGCAGTGAGATGGACAGCATTAGAAACACCATATATTTT
TRBV28	.	TRBJ1-2	TRBD1	CASRTRRTQGAVGYTF	TGTGCCAGCAGGACCCGCAGAACGCAGGGGGCCGTTGGCTACACCTTC
TRBV2	.	TRBJ1-6	.	CASSGGLTALHF	TGTGCCAGCAGTGGGGGCCTCACGGCCCTCCACTTT
TRBV7-2	.	TRBJ2-1	TRBD2	CASSSTSSGSSYNEQFF	TGTGCCAGCAGCTCAACTTCTAGCGGGAGTTCTTACAATGAGCAGTTCTTC
TRBV6-2/TRBV6-3	.	TRBJ2-3	TRBD2	CASSYGGLAGGRNTQYF	TGTGCCAGCAGTTATGGGGGACTAGCGGGGGGAAGGAATACGCAGTATTTT
TRBV28	.	TRBJ2-5	.	CASSTHLRLQETQYF	TGTGCCAGCAGTACCCATCTCCGTCTACAAGAGACCCAGTACTTC
TRBV7-2	once	TRBJ2-1	TRBD1	CASVLRVTGAYNEQFF	TGTGCCAGCGTACTCCGCGTGACAGGGGCCTACAATGAGCAGTTCTTC
TRBV24-1	many	TRBJ2-2	TRBD1	CATSDSQGAGELFF	TGTGCCACCAGTGATTCACAGGGGGCCGGGGAGCTGTTTTTT
TRBV5-5	.	TRBJ1-6	.	CASSLRGGSYNSPLHF	TGTGCCAGCAGTTTGAGGGGGGGCTCCTATAATTCACCCCTCCACTTT
TRBV6-5	few	TRBJ1-1	.	CASSYSMVAGSAFF	TGTGCCAGCAGTTACTCGATGGTGGCCGGGTCGGCTTTCTTT
TRBV12-3/TRBV12-4	.	TRBJ1-2	.	CASTPPGSYGYTF	TGTGCCAGCACCCCGCCGGGGAGCTATGGCTACACCTTC
TRBV7-3	.	TRBJ2-1	TRBD2	CASSSSGSGNEQFF	TGTGCCAGCAGCTCCAGCGGGAGTGGCAATGAGCAGTTCTTC
TRBV5-6	.	TRBJ1-2	TRBD1	CASGGPDREGYGYTF	TGTGCCAGCGGGGGACCGGACAGGGAAGGCTATGGCTACACCTTC